The 21 T cell receptor beta chains reported below all come from one sample, sequenced in a study of cytomegalovirus exposure and HLA in healthy donors. Use of 60 Vbeta and 13 Jbeta primers characterized the PCR. The table came from immunoSEQ multiplex PCR; TCRdb's copy has only in-frame clones and leaves some out. Among under 200,000 clones, approximately 76% were seen once, and the ten largest hold 1.2% to 1.5%. The sample comprised PBMCs. The receptors shown here come from a man aged 55 to 70 in good health and CMV-seronegative.

The chain links TRBV10-3 to TRBJ1-2, with D unclear. The CDR3 spans 12 residues. The V end lost 8 bases, the J end lost 4 bases, and 11 bases lay between the germline ends. Germline V lookup: CDR1 ENHRY, CDR2 SYGVKD. The CDR3 region is CAIAGNSYGYTF. The CDR3 region has the DNA TGTGCCATCGCGGGGAATTCCTATGGCTACACCTTC.

This sequence joins TRBV28 and TRBJ1-3, with D hard to call. In germline, CDR1 is MDHEN, CDR2 SYDVKM. The CDR3 sequence is 14 residues long. Deletions cut 1 base from V and 6 bases from J, with 10 bases between. DNA of the CDR3: TGTGCCAGCAGTTTATTGGGCTCAACAAACACCATATATTTT. It codes for CASSLLGSTNTIYF.

The rearrangement uses TRBV7-8 and TRBJ2-5; D possibly corresponds to TRBD1 (5 bases). Judging by the DNA end, TRBJ2-7 fits better; the J call may be wrong. The CDR3 is 17 residues long. Germline-derived CDR1 and CDR2 are SGHVS and FQNEAQ. The CDR3 DNA sequence: TGTGCCAGCAGCTTAGGAGGCAGGGTGGCCCCCTCCTACGAGCAGTACTTC. As protein: CASSLGGRVAPSYEQYF.

This chain links TRBV19 with TRBJ2-5; D perhaps matches TRBD1 (6 bases). TRBJ2-7 matches the DNA end more closely, so the J call is doubtful. There are 17 residues in the CDR3. Germline lookup yields CDR1 LNHDA and CDR2 SQIVND (reference sequence). The CDR3 region has the DNA TGTGCCAGTAGTATGGCGGGTGGGGGCGGAGAGTTCTACGAGCAGTACTTC. Encoded protein: CASSMAGGGGEFYEQYF.

This rearrangement joins TRBV5-4 to TRBJ2-1; 7 bases match TRBD1. The CDR3 sequence is 15 residues long. J gave up 12 bases and V 2 bases, and 14 bases lay outside the gene matches. Germline lookup yields CDR1 SGHNT and CDR2 YYREEE (reference sequence). The CDR3, as DNA: TGTGCCAGCAGCTTAACGCTAGCAGGGGGTGAGGGGCAGTTCTTC. This codes for CASSLTLAGGEGQFF.

The V and J genes are TRBV5-1 and TRBJ2-7; no clear D. The germline V gene has CDR1 SGHRS and CDR2 YFSETQ. This CDR3 has 11 residues. With 2 bases removed from V and 4 bases from J, the gap between germline ends came to 4 bases. In nucleotides, the CDR3 is TGCGCCAGCAGCTTTGAGTACGAGCAGTACTTC. The encoded protein is CASSFEYEQYF.

This clone has more than one count but fewer than ten. V usage is TRBV4-3 and J usage is TRBJ2-2; possible D gene TRBD1, 6 bases. The CDR3 totals 16 residues. V lost 0 bases and J 7 bases, leaving 15 bases between the germline ends. Looked up from germline, CDR1 is LGHNA and CDR2 is YSLEER. The CDR3 nucleotides are TGCGCCAGCAGCCAAGATGGTTCAGGGGCTTACGGGGAGCTGTTTTTT. Its translation: CASSQDGSGAYGELFF.

The chain links TRBV5-4 to TRBJ1-3; 9 bases map to TRBD1. Germline CDR1 reads SGHNT; CDR2 reads YYREEE (reference sequence). V gave up 5 bases and J gave up 3 bases; unmatched junction bases: 3. The CDR3 contains 14 residues. The chain's CDR3 is CASRTGGIGNTIYF. CDR3 nucleotide sequence: TGTGCCAGCAGGACAGGGGGTATTGGAAACACCATATATTTT.

This clone was recorded only once. J is TRBJ2-3 and V is TRBV2; 9 bases fit TRBD2. This CDR3 contains 16 residues. The germline CDR1 and CDR2 sequences are SNHLY and FYNNEI. V lost 6 bases, J lost 6 bases, and 13 bases stayed unmatched. For the CDR3, the DNA is TGTGCCAGCAGCCGAAATGGCGGGGGGGCCGGGGATACGCAGTATTTT. Its protein is CASSRNGGGAGDTQYF.

This chain uses TRBV9 with TRBJ1-1; D possibly corresponds to TRBD1 (6 bases). CDR3 length: 14 residues. Germline V CDR1 and CDR2: SGDLS, YYNGEE. The V and J ends lost 4 bases and 1 base respectively, with 11 bases between them. The CDR3 is CASSSFRGNTEAFF. CDR3 nucleotide sequence: TGTGCCAGCAGCTCCTTCAGGGGGAACACTGAAGCTTTCTTT.

The rearrangement uses TRBV11-2 and TRBJ2-7; 13 positions match TRBD2. This CDR3 is built from 16 residues. Germline loops: CDR1 SGHAT, CDR2 FQNNGV. V trimming: 4 bases; J trimming: 6 bases; junction bases outside the gene matches: 9. The DNA for the CDR3 is TGTGCCAGCAGCTCGCGGACTAGCGGGAGTGTTGGCGAGCAGTACTTC. Its protein product is CASSSRTSGSVGEQYF.

This clone came up a few times. This chain uses TRBV11-3 with TRBJ2-1; D is ambiguous. CDR1 SGHNT and CDR2 YENEEA come from the germline V gene. The V end was cut by 1 base, the J end by 7 bases, with 11 bases between. There are 14 residues in the CDR3. The chain's CDR3 is CASSLGRGSNEQFF. CDR3 DNA sequence: TGTGCCAGCAGCTTAGGGCGAGGAAGTAATGAGCAGTTCTTC.

CDR3 nucleotides: TGCAGTGCTAGCGGTGGGACCCAGTACTTC. This codes for CSASGGTQYF. The gene calls are TRBV20-1 and TRBJ2-5; unclear D gene. Germline V gene data show CDR1 as DFQATT and CDR2 as SNEGSKA (reference sequence). V was shortened by 3 bases and J by 7 bases, with 6 bases between the two germline ends. The CDR3 totals 10 residues.

CDR3 amino acids: CASSIEGQGSSYGYTF. The DNA of the CDR3 is TGTGCCAGTAGTATAGAGGGACAGGGGTCCTCCTATGGCTACACCTTC. The chain employs TRBV19 and TRBJ1-2, with 10 bases fitting TRBD1. Germline CDR1 LNHDA, CDR2 SQIVND (reference sequence). The CDR3 totals 16 residues. Losses at the gene ends were 0 bases for V and 4 bases for J; bases not matched to a gene: 5.

This sequence joins TRBV7-2 and TRBJ1-1; D gene unclear. This CDR3 has 15 amino acids. Germline loops: CDR1 SGHTA, CDR2 FQGNSA. V was clipped by 0 bases and J by 3 bases, with 11 bases between them. CDR3 protein: CASSLAARHYTEAFF. The CDR3 nucleotides read TGTGCCAGCAGCTTAGCGGCCAGGCACTACACTGAAGCTTTCTTT.

J is TRBJ1-5 and V is TRBV10-3, with D possibly being TRBD1 (5 bases). Looked up from germline, CDR1 is ENHRY and CDR2 is SYGVKD. CDR3 length: 15 amino acids. Between the trimmed V and J ends, which lost 0 bases and 1 base, there was a span of 7 bases. The CDR3 sequence is CAISESGQSNQPQHF. The CDR3 DNA sequence: TGTGCCATCAGTGAGTCGGGGCAGAGCAATCAGCCCCAGCATTTT.

J is TRBJ1-3 and V is TRBV9; D gene unclear. V dropped 0 bases and J dropped 0 bases, with 7 bases sitting between them. The germline CDR1 and CDR2 sequences are SGDLS and YYNGEE. The CDR3 has 15 amino acids. The CDR3 spells CASSVGVLSGNTIYF. CDR3 DNA: TGTGCCAGCAGCGTAGGAGTTCTCTCTGGAAACACCATATATTTT.

V usage is TRBV7-2 and J usage is TRBJ2-5, with 7 nucleotides matching TRBD2. The V and J ends lost 5 bases and 1 base, in that order; junction bases with no gene match: 4. The CDR3 is 14 residues long. Germline values: CDR1 SGHTA, CDR2 FQGNSA. The CDR3 loop is CASSRSGAQETQYF. The CDR3 DNA reads TGTGCCAGCAGCCGGAGCGGGGCCCAAGAGACCCAGTACTTC.

The V call is TRBV7-9, the J call TRBJ1-1; D is perhaps TRBD1 (5 bases). The CDR3 totals 15 residues. The germline V and J ends were trimmed by 4 bases and 6 bases, with 18 bases remaining between them. Germline V gene data show CDR1 as SEHNR and CDR2 as FQNEAQ (reference sequence). Written as DNA, the CDR3 is TGTGCCAGCAGCTCAAGCGGGGCGGGTTACGCTGAAGCTTTCTTT. Translated: CASSSSGAGYAEAFF.

This clone has more than one count but fewer than ten. DNA of the CDR3: TGTGCCAGAAGCCCGGGACAGGGTCGAGAAAAACTGTTTTTT. Protein: CARSPGQGREKLFF. This chain connects TRBV5-3 to TRBJ1-4, with 9 bases that match TRBD1. TRBV5-3 is an ORF; its function is uncertain. Losses at the gene ends were 4 bases for V and 8 bases for J; bases not matched to a gene: 6. The CDR3 length is 14 residues.

This clone was observed once. The chain uses TRBV4-3 and TRBJ1-3; 8 bases align to TRBD1. Trimming removed 1 base from V and 3 bases from J; junction bases left unmatched: 5. From germline, CDR1 is LGHNA and CDR2 YSLEER. The CDR3 is 16 amino acids. The CDR3 coding sequence is TGCGCCAGCAGCCAAGTTAATACAGGGGGTGGAAACACCATATATTTT. This translates into CASSQVNTGGGNTIYF.